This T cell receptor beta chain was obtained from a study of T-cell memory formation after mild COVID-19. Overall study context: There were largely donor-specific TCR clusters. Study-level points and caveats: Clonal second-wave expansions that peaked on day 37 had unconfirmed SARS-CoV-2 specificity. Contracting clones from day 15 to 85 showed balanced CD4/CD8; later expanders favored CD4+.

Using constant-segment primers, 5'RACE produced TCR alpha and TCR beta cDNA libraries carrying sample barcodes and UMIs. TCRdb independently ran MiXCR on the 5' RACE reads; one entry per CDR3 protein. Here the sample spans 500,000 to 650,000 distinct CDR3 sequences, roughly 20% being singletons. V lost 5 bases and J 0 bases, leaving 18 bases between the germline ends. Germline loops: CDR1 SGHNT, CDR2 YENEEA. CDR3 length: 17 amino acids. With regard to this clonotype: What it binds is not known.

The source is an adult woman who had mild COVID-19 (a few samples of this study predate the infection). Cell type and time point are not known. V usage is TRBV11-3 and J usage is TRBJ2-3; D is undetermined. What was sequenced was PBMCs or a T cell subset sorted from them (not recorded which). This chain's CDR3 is CASSPMRGSSSTDTQYF. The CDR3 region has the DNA TGTGCCAGCAGCCCGATGAGAGGTTCGTCGAGCACAGATACGCAGTATTTT.